This TCR beta chain was observed in a study of blood T cell repertoires in COVID-19. Study context: Some COVID-19 samples were acute and others convalescent; all came from the United States, Italy and Spain. PBMCs, B-cell-depleted T cells, or T cells provided the cDNA or gDNA that made up the material.

The CDR3 consists of 13 residues. The V gene's germline CDR1 is SGHNT and CDR2 YYREEE (reference sequence). The V and J ends lost 4 bases and 6 bases, in that order; junction bases with no gene match: 5. The authors' processing: For nucleated cells, counts were estimated from reference gene primer amplification. Here immunoSEQ multiplex PCR was the method, and the copy in TCRdb shows in-frame clones only, minus some. V, J and clone size were drawn from that table, and D and trimming were deduced from the DNA. Of 65,000 to 80,000 clones in the sample, approximately 80% are singletons; the top ten hold approximately 12%.

The clonotype originates from a human donor in a cohort sampled during active COVID-19. The sequenced sample consisted of peripheral blood. V gene TRBV5-4 combines with J gene TRBJ1-2; TRBD1 matches 8 bases. The CDR3: CASSLETGDGYTF. In DNA, the CDR3 is TGTGCCAGCAGCCTAGAGACAGGGGATGGCTACACCTTC.